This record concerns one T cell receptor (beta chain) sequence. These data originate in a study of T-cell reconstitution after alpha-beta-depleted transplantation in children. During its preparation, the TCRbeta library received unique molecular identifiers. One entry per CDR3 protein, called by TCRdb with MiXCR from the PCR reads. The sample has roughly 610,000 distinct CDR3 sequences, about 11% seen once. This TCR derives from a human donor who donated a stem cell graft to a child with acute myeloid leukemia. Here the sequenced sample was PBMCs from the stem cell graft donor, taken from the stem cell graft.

CDR3 protein: CASGLLGGRLGNEQFF. The DNA for the CDR3 is TGTGCTAGTGGTTTGCTGGGAGGTCGCCTGGGGAATGAGCAGTTCTTC. This rearrangement joins TRBV12-5 to TRBJ2-1; D might be TRBD2 (6 bases). CDR1 and CDR2 (germline): LGHNT, FRNRAP. This CDR3 region has 16 residues. The V and J ends lost 2 bases and 7 bases respectively, with 18 bases between them. Full variable domain (outside the CDR3, taken from reference TRBV12-5 and TRBJ2-1): DARVTQTPRHKVTEMGQEVTMRCQPILGHNTVFWYRQTMMQGLELLAYFRNRAPLDDSGMPKDRFSAEMPDATLATLKIQPSEPRDSAVYFCASGLLGGRLGNEQFFGPGTRLTVL.